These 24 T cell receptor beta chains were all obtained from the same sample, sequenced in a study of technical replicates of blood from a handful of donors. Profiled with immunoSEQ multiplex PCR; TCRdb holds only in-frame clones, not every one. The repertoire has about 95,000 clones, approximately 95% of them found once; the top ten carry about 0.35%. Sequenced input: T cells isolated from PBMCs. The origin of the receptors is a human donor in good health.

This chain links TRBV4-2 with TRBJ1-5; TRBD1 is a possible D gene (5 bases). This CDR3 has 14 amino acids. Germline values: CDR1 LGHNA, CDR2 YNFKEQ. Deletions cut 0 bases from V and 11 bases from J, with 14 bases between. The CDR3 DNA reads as TGTGCCAGCAGCCAAGAGGGGCCTTCTGGGGCCCAGCATTTT. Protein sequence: CASSQEGPSGAQHF.

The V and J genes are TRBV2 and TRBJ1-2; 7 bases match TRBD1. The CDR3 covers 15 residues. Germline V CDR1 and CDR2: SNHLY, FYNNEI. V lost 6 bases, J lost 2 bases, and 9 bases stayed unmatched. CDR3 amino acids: CASSDDRDGNYGYTF. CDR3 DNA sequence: TGTGCCAGCAGCGACGACAGGGATGGGAACTATGGCTACACCTTC.

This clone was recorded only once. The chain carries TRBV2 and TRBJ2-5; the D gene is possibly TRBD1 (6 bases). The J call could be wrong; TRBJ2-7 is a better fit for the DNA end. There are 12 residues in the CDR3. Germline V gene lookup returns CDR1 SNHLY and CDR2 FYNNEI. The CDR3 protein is CASSYREYEQYF. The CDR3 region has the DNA TGTGCCAGCAGCTACAGGGAATACGAGCAGTACTTC.

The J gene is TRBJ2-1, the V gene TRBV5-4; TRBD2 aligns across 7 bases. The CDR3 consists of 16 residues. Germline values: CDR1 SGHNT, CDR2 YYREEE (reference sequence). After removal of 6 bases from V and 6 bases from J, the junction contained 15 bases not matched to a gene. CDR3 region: CASTPFGERGLNEQFF. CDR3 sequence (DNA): TGTGCCAGCACCCCCTTCGGGGAGCGGGGTCTCAATGAGCAGTTCTTC.

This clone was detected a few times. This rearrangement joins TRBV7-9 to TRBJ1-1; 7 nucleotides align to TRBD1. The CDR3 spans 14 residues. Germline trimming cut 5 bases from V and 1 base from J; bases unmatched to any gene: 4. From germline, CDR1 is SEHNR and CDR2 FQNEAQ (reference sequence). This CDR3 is CASSPDRENTEAFF. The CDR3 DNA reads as TGTGCCAGCAGCCCAGACAGGGAGAACACTGAAGCTTTCTTT.

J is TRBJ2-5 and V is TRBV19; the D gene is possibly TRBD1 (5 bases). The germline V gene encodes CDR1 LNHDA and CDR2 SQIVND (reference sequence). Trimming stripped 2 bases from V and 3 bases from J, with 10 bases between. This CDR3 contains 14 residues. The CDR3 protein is CASSIWGPKETQYF. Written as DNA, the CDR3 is TGTGCCAGTAGTATATGGGGCCCTAAAGAGACCCAGTACTTC.

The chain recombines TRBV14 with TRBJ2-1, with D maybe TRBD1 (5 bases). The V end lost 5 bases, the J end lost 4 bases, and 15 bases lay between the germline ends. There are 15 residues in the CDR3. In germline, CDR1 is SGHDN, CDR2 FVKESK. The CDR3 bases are TGTGCCAGCAGCATGCAGGGTGGGTTTTACAATGAGCAGTTCTTC. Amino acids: CASSMQGGFYNEQFF.

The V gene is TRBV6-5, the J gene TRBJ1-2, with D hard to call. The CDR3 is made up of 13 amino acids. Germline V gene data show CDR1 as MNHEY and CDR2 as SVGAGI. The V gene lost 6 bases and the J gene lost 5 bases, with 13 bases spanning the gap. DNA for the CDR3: TGTGCCAGCAGGAAAGACGGAGAGTATGGCTACACCTTC. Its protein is CASRKDGEYGYTF.

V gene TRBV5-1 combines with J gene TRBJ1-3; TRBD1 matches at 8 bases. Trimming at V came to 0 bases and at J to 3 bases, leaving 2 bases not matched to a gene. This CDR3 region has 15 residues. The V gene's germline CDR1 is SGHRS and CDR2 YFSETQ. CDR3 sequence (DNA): TGCGCCAGCAGCTTGGATACAGGGGGTGGAAACACCATATATTTT. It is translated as CASSLDTGGGNTIYF.

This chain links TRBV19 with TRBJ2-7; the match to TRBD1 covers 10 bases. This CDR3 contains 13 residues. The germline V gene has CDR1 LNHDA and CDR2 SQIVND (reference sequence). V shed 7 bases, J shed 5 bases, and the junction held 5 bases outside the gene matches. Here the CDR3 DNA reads TGTGCCAGTACCCGACAGGGGGCGGACGAGCAGTACTTC. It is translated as CASTRQGADEQYF.

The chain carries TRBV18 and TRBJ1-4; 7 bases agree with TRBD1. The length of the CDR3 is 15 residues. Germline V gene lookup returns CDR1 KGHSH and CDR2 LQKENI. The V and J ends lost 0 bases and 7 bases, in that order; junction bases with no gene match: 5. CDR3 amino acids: CASSPPIAGGEKLFF. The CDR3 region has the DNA TGTGCCAGCTCACCACCCATCGCAGGGGGTGAAAAACTGTTTTTT.

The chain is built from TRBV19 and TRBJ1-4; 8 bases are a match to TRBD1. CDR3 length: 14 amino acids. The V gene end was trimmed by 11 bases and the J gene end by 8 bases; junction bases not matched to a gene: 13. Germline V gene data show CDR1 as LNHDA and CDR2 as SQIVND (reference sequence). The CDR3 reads CASGIGTGGEKLFF. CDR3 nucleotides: TGTGCCTCAGGTATCGGGACAGGAGGCGAAAAACTGTTTTTT.

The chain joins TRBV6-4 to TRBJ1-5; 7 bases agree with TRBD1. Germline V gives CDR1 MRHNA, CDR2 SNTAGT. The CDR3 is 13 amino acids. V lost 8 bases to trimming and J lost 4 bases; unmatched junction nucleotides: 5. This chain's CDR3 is CASATGENQPQHF. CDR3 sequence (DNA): TGTGCCAGCGCTACAGGGGAGAATCAGCCCCAGCATTTT.

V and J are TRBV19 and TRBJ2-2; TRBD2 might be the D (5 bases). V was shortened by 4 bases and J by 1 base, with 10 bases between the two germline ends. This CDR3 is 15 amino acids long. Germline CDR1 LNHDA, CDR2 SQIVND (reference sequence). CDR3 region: CASSKGLGNTGELFF. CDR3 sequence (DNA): TGTGCCAGTAGTAAAGGACTCGGGAACACCGGGGAGCTGTTTTTT.

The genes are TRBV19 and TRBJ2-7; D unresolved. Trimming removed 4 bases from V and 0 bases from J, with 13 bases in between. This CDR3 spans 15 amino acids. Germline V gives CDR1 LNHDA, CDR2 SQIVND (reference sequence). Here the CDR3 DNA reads TGTGCCAGTAGTACCAACGGATGGAGCTCCTACGAGCAGTACTTC. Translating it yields CASSTNGWSSYEQYF.

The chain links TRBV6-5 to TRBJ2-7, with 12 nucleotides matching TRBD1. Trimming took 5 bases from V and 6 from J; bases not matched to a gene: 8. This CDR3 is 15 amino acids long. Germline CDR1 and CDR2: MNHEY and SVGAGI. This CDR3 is CASSRPGQGASEQYF. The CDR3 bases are TGTGCCAGCAGTAGACCGGGACAGGGGGCGTCCGAGCAGTACTTC.

CDR3 DNA sequence: TGTGCCAGCAGTTTAGAGACAGGGGCGTGGTATGGCTACACCTTC. This gives the protein CASSLETGAWYGYTF. V is TRBV28 and J is TRBJ1-2; 8 bases are a match to TRBD1. CDR1 and CDR2 (germline): MDHEN, SYDVKM. This CDR3 has 15 residues. V was pared by 2 bases and J by 5 bases, with 7 bases of the junction left unmatched.

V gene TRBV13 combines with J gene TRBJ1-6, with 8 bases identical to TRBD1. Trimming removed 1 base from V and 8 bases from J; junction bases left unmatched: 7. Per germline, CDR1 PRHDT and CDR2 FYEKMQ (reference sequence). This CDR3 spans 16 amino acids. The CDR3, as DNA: TGTGCCAGCAGCTTAGAAGGGCAGGGGGCATATTCACCCCTCCACTTT. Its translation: CASSLEGQGAYSPLHF. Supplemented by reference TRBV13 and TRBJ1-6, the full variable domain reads AAGVIQSPRHLIKEKRETATLKCYPIPRHDTVYWYQQGPGQDPQFLISFYEKMQSDKGSIPDRFSAQQFSDYHSELNMSSLELGDSALYFCASSLEGQGAYSPLHFGNGTRLTVT.

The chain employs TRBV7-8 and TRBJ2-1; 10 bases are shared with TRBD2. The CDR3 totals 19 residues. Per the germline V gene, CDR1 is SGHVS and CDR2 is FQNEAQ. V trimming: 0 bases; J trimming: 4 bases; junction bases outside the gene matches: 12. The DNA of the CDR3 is TGTGCCAGCAGCTTAGCCTTCAGCGGGAGGGCCCCGGGGTACAATGAGCAGTTCTTC. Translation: CASSLAFSGRAPGYNEQFF. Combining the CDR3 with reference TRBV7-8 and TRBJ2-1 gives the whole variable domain GAGVSQSPRYKVAKRGQDVALRCDPISGHVSLFWYQQALGQGPEFLTYFQNEAQLDKSGLPSDRFFAERPEGSVSTLKIQRTQQEDSAVYLCASSLAFSGRAPGYNEQFFGPGTRLTVL.

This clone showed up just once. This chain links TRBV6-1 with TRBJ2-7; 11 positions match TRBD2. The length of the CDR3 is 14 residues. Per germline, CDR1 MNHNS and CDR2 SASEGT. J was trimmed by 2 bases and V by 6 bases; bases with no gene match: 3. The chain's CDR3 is CASRGTSGPYEQYF. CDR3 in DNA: TGTGCCAGCAGGGGGACTAGCGGCCCCTACGAGCAGTACTTC.

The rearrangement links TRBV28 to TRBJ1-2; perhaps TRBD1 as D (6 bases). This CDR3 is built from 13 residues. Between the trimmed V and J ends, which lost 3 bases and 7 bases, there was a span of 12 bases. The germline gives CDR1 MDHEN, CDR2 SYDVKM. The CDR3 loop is CASSLTGFGGYTF. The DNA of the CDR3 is TGTGCCAGCAGTTTGACAGGCTTCGGTGGCTACACCTTC.

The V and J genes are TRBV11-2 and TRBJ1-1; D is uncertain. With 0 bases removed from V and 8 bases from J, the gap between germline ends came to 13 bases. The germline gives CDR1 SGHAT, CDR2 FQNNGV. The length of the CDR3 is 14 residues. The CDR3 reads CASSLDRVKLEAFF. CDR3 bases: TGTGCCAGCAGCTTAGATCGCGTTAAGCTGGAAGCTTTCTTT.

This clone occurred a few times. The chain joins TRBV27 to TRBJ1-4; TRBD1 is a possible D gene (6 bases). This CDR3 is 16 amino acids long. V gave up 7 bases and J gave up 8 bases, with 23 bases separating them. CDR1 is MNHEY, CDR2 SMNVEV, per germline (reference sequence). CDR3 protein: CASTGSGGGAREKLFF. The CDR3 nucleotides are TGTGCCAGCACTGGGTCCGGAGGGGGGGCGCGAGAAAAACTGTTTTTT.

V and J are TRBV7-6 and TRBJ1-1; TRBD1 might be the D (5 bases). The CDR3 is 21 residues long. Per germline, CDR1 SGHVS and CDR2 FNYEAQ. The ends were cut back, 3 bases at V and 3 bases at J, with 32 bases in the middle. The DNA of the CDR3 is TGTGCCAGCAGCTTCTTTCCAAACCCGGGGGGGGTGAATCAAGGGTACACTGAAGCTTTCTTT. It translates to CASSFFPNPGGVNQGYTEAFF.